Below, 28 T cell receptor beta chains from the same sample are listed, as sequenced in a study of OX40 agonist ivuxolimab in advanced cancers. Generated by immunoSEQ multiplex PCR, the TCRdb table keeps only in-frame clones and is missing some. This table has 42,000 or so clones, 89% appearing once. This specimen was CD4+ or CD8+ T cells sorted from blood, taken in a trial of the OX40 agonist ivuxolimab. The receptors come from an adult with an advanced solid tumor such as melanoma, head and neck, liver or kidney cancer.

V is TRBV14 and J is TRBJ1-4, with 8 bases fitting TRBD1. The CDR3 is 15 amino acids. CDR1 and CDR2 from the germline V gene are SGHDN and FVKESK. V shed 1 base and J 8 bases; nucleotides not matched to a gene: 6. The CDR3 bases are TGTGCCAGCAGCCAAGTAGGGACAGGACCGGAAAAACTGTTTTTT. It encodes CASSQVGTGPEKLFF.

This chain uses TRBV6-5 with TRBJ1-1; D is unresolved. Trimming took 0 bases from V and 0 from J, leaving 8 bases between them. Germline V CDR1 and CDR2: MNHEY, SVGAGI. The length of the CDR3 is 15 residues. The chain's CDR3 is CASSYSTTLNTEAFF. The CDR3 DNA reads as TGTGCCAGCAGTTACTCAACTACTCTGAACACTGAAGCTTTCTTT.

The chain has TRBV9 and TRBJ2-2; D call uncertain. Germline values: CDR1 SGDLS, CDR2 YYNGEE. The CDR3 is made up of 13 amino acids. Trimming pared 4 bases from V and 0 bases from J, leaving 4 bases between. CDR3 region: CASSKANTGELFF. The CDR3 DNA is TGTGCCAGCAGCAAAGCGAACACCGGGGAGCTGTTTTTT.

The V and J genes are TRBV7-3 and TRBJ1-2; 10 bases map to TRBD1. V gave up 5 bases and J gave up 4 bases; unmatched junction bases: 10. This CDR3 is built from 16 residues. Looked up from germline, CDR1 is SGHTA and CDR2 is FQGTGA. The chain's CDR3 is CASSRGGTGDFYGYTF. The CDR3 region has the DNA TGTGCCAGCAGCCGTGGAGGGACAGGGGATTTCTATGGCTACACCTTC.

This clone was detected a few times. The sample contains more than one DNA sequence encoding this CDR3. This chain uses TRBV19 with TRBJ1-5; 10 bases align to TRBD1. The J segment lost 2 bases and the V segment lost 5 bases, leaving 0 bases of the junction unmatched. From germline, CDR1 is LNHDA and CDR2 SQIVND (reference sequence). The CDR3 is 14 amino acids. Written as DNA, the CDR3 is TGTGCCAGTAGTGGGACAGGGGGCAATCAGCCCCAGCATTTT. It yields the protein CASSGTGGNQPQHF.

The chain recombines TRBV7-2 with TRBJ1-1; D call uncertain. Trimming pared 2 bases from V and 0 bases from J, leaving 7 bases between. Germline V gene lookup returns CDR1 SGHTA and CDR2 FQGNSA. The CDR3 covers 14 residues. CDR3 DNA: TGTGCCAGCAGCTTATTCCCCCTGAACACTGAAGCTTTCTTT. This translates into CASSLFPLNTEAFF.

This clone was counted a few times. The chain links TRBV13 to TRBJ2-1; TRBD1 matches at 8 bases. CDR3 length equals 15 residues. Germline V CDR1 and CDR2: PRHDT, FYEKMQ (reference sequence). V lost 0 bases and J lost 4; bases outside the gene matches: 2. The CDR3 sequence is CASSLGQGAYNEQFF. As DNA, the CDR3 is TGTGCCAGCAGCTTAGGGCAGGGGGCATACAATGAGCAGTTCTTC. Full variable domain (missing parts from reference TRBV13 and TRBJ2-1): AAGVIQSPRHLIKEKRETATLKCYPIPRHDTVYWYQQGPGQDPQFLISFYEKMQSDKGSIPDRFSAQQFSDYHSELNMSSLELGDSALYFCASSLGQGAYNEQFFGPGTRLTVL.

CDR3 region: CASSQGAGRAKNIQYF. CDR3 nucleotides: TGTGCCAGCAGCCAGGGGGCAGGTCGAGCCAAAAACATTCAGTACTTC. This rearrangement joins TRBV7-9 to TRBJ2-4, with TRBD1 matching 8 bases. Germline-derived CDR1 and CDR2 are SEHNR and FQNEAQ (reference sequence). The ends lost 5 bases at V and 0 bases at J; junction bases unmatched: 6. CDR3 size: 16 residues.

The count of this clone is one. This chain links TRBV4-2 with TRBJ1-5, with D possibly matching TRBD1 (5 bases). V lost 0 bases and J 0 bases, leaving 12 bases between the germline ends. The germline V gene has CDR1 LGHNA and CDR2 YNFKEQ. This CDR3 has 17 amino acids. This CDR3 reads CASSQDNRLYSNQPQHF. The CDR3, as DNA: TGTGCCAGCAGCCAAGATAACAGGCTCTATAGCAATCAGCCCCAGCATTTT.

V and J are TRBV7-2 and TRBJ1-5; perhaps TRBD1 as D (5 bases). This CDR3 spans 15 amino acids. Per the germline V gene, CDR1 is SGHTA and CDR2 is FQGNSA. The V end was cut by 0 bases, the J end by 4 bases, with 10 bases between. CDR3 in amino acids: CASSLAPGGNQPQHF. CDR3 DNA: TGTGCCAGCAGCTTAGCGCCCGGGGGGAATCAGCCCCAGCATTTT.

The V and J genes are TRBV7-9 and TRBJ2-5; D unresolved. The CDR3 runs 11 residues. Per the germline V gene, CDR1 is SEHNR and CDR2 is FQNEAQ (reference sequence). Trimming stripped 3 bases from V and 4 bases from J, with 3 bases between. CDR3 sequence (DNA): TGTGCCAGCAGCTTTTCAGAGACCCAGTACTTC. Translation: CASSFSETQYF.

In this sample, this clone turned up once. The J gene is TRBJ1-2, the V gene TRBV15; the match to TRBD1 covers 8 bases. The CDR3 sequence is 14 residues long. Unmatched junction bases numbered 5, after V lost 6 bases and J lost 2 bases. Germline V gives CDR1 LNHNV, CDR2 YYDKDF (reference sequence). CDR3 loop: CATRAGGANYGYTF. CDR3 bases: TGTGCCACCAGGGCAGGGGGCGCGAACTATGGCTACACCTTC.

This clone occurred once. V gene TRBV7-3 combines with J gene TRBJ1-3; weak D call: TRBD1 (6 bases). Trimming cost V 5 bases and J 0 bases, with 14 bases left between them. The CDR3 length is 16 residues. The germline gives CDR1 SGHTA, CDR2 FQGTGA. CDR3 DNA sequence: TGTGCCAGCAGCCCGAGGGGGGAAAACTCTGGAAACACCATATATTTT. Its protein is CASSPRGENSGNTIYF.

The rearrangement links TRBV5-6 to TRBJ2-7, with D possibly being TRBD1 (6 bases). Germline V lookup: CDR1 SGHDT, CDR2 YYEEEE. This CDR3 is 16 amino acids long. The germline V and J ends were trimmed by 1 base and 1 base, with 15 bases remaining between them. The CDR3 loop is CASSLYLLQGSYEQYF. In nucleotides, the CDR3 is TGTGCCAGCAGCTTGTACCTATTACAGGGATCCTACGAGCAGTACTTC.

This sequence joins TRBV7-2 and TRBJ1-4, with a possible D match to TRBD1 (6 bases). The CDR3 totals 15 residues. CDR1 is SGHTA, CDR2 FQGNSA, per germline. The V end lost 1 base, the J end lost 4 bases, and 10 bases lay between the germline ends. This chain's CDR3 is CASSLDGQRNEKLFF. For the CDR3, the DNA is TGTGCCAGCAGCTTAGACGGACAGCGTAATGAAAAACTGTTTTTT.

The J gene is TRBJ2-2, the V gene TRBV2, with 7 bases fitting TRBD1. The CDR3 runs to 16 residues. The germline V gene has CDR1 SNHLY and CDR2 FYNNEI. V lost 6 bases to trimming and J lost 2 bases; unmatched junction nucleotides: 9. The CDR3 is CASRKGTDSNTGELFF. The CDR3 DNA reads as TGTGCCAGCAGGAAAGGGACAGATAGTAACACCGGGGAGCTGTTTTTT.

The chain employs TRBV7-2 and TRBJ1-2, with 7 bases matching TRBD1. CDR3 length: 15 residues. The germline V gene encodes CDR1 SGHTA and CDR2 FQGNSA. V lost 1 base and J lost 4; bases outside the gene matches: 6. CDR3 protein: CASSLDSGQSYGYTF. The CDR3 DNA sequence: TGTGCCAGCAGCTTAGATTCGGGACAGAGCTATGGCTACACCTTC.

The chain combines TRBV9 with TRBJ2-1, with TRBD1 matching over 7 bases. V was clipped by 4 bases and J by 5 bases; unmatched bases: 12. The germline CDR1 and CDR2 sequences are SGDLS and YYNGEE. CDR3 length: 16 amino acids. In DNA form, the CDR3 reads TGTGCCAGCAGCCGAACCAGGGACAGAGCAAACAATGAGCAGTTCTTC. Residues: CASSRTRDRANNEQFF.

The V call is TRBV11-2, the J call TRBJ1-2; 9 bases map to TRBD1. This CDR3 has 16 amino acids. The trim removed 0 bases at V and 4 bases at J, leaving 6 bases unmatched. Germline CDR1 is SGHAT and CDR2 is FQNNGV. CDR3 region: CASSLDAGTGIYGYTF. As DNA, the CDR3 is TGTGCCAGCAGCTTAGATGCCGGGACAGGGATCTATGGCTACACCTTC.

V is TRBV7-6 and J is TRBJ1-1; 7 bases map to TRBD1. Germline-derived CDR1 and CDR2 are SGHVS and FNYEAQ. V gave up 1 base and J gave up 3 bases; unmatched junction bases: 17. This CDR3 has 19 residues. The CDR3 protein is CASSLVAPVAGGLYTEAFF. In DNA, the CDR3 is TGTGCCAGCAGCTTAGTTGCCCCGGTGGCAGGGGGTTTGTACACTGAAGCTTTCTTT.

The chain recombines TRBV4-3 with TRBJ2-1; 9 nucleotides align to TRBD1. CDR3 size: 15 residues. The V and J ends lost 3 bases and 4 bases, in that order; junction bases with no gene match: 4. The V gene's germline CDR1 is LGHNA and CDR2 YSLEER. The CDR3 sequence is CASSHRQGGYNEQFF. For the CDR3, the DNA is TGCGCCAGCAGCCATAGACAGGGGGGTTACAATGAGCAGTTCTTC.

The genes are TRBV5-5 and TRBJ2-7; D not certain. Germline CDR1 is SGHKS and CDR2 is YYEKEE (reference sequence). V was cut by 4 bases and J by 1 base, with 15 bases left in between. The CDR3 totals 15 residues. CDR3 in amino acids: CASSREEGVSYEQYF. DNA of the CDR3: TGTGCCAGCAGCCGAGAGGAAGGAGTGTCCTACGAGCAGTACTTC.

This clone came up once. The genes are TRBV6-1 and TRBJ2-1, with 10 bases matching TRBD1. From germline, CDR1 is MNHNS and CDR2 SASEGT. This CDR3 spans 15 amino acids. J lost 8 bases, V lost 6 bases, and 10 bases had no gene match. The CDR3 DNA is TGTGCCAGCAGGACTCCGGGACAGGGGTCATATGAGCAGTTCTTC. Its protein product is CASRTPGQGSYEQFF.

The chain is built from TRBV6-1 and TRBJ2-3, with 11 bases lining up with TRBD2. The junction had 6 bases not matched to a gene; V was cut back by 10 bases and J by 3 bases. The CDR3 totals 14 residues. The germline CDR1 and CDR2 sequences are MNHNS and SASEGT. CDR3 DNA sequence: TGTGCCACCTTAGCGGGGGGGCCAACAGATACGCAGTATTTT. Translated: CATLAGGPTDTQYF.

For this clone: The germline gene is not matched at one end of the junction; a read error may be the cause. The chain joins TRBV7-7 to TRBJ2-3; D uncertain. The CDR3 contains 15 residues. The germline V gene encodes CDR1 SSHAT and CDR2 FNYEAQ (reference sequence). The CDR3 nucleotides are TGTGCTAGCAGCTTGGATGGGTTTAGCACAGATACGCAGTATTTT. Protein: CASSLDGFSTDTQYF.

The V gene is TRBV7-6, the J gene TRBJ2-3; 8 bases align to TRBD2. CDR3 length equals 18 residues. Germline CDR1 SGHVS, CDR2 FNYEAQ. Trimming at V came to 2 bases and at J to 0 bases, leaving 10 bases not matched to a gene. This CDR3 reads CASSLTGKSSGSTDTQYF. DNA of the CDR3: TGTGCCAGCAGCTTAACAGGGAAATCTAGCGGGAGCACAGATACGCAGTATTTT.

This clone has just a few counts. This chain uses TRBV11-3 with TRBJ1-6; possibly TRBD1 for D (5 bases). V lost 2 bases, J lost 13 bases, and 12 bases lay in between. Germline V gene sequence: CDR1 SGHNT, CDR2 YENEEA. The CDR3 has 13 residues. The CDR3 loop reads CASSLLRDSPLHF. The DNA of the CDR3 is TGTGCCAGCAGCTTACTTAGGGACTCTCCCCTCCACTTT. The entire variable domain, with the rest obtained from reference TRBV11-3 and TRBJ1-6, is as follows: EAGVVQSPRYKIIEKKQPVAFWCNPISGHNTLYWYLQNLGQGPELLIRYENEEAVDDSQLPKDRFSAERLKGVDSTLKIQPAELGDSAVYLCASSLLRDSPLHFGNGTRLTVT.

J is TRBJ2-3 and V is TRBV7-3; 8 bases match TRBD2. The CDR3 covers 13 residues. V gave up 6 bases and J gave up 6 bases; unmatched junction bases: 5. CDR1 SGHTA and CDR2 FQGTGA come from the germline V gene. CDR3 in amino acids: CASRRASGDTQYF. The CDR3 nucleotides are TGTGCCAGCAGAAGGGCTAGCGGGGATACGCAGTATTTT.